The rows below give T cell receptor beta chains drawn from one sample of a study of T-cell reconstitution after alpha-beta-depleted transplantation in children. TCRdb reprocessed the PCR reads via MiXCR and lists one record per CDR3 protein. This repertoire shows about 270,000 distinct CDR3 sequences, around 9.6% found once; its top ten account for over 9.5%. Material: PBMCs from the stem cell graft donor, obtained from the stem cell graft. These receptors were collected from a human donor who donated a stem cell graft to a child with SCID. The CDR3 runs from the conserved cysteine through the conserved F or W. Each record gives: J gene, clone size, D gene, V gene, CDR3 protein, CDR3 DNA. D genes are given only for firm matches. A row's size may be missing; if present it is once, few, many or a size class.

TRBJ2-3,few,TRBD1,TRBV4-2,CASSQGQGEQDTQYF,TGTGCCAGCAGCCAAGGACAGGGGGAGCAAGATACGCAGTATTTT
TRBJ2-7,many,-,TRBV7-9,CASKETGSSYEQYF,TGTGCCAGCAAGGAAACAGGGAGTTCCTACGAGCAGTACTTC
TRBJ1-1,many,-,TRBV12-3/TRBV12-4,CASSLLGSEAFF,TGTGCCAGCAGTTTATTAGGGAGCGAAGCTTTCTTT
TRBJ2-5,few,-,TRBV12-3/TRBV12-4,CASSLRTNQETQYF,TGTGCCAGCAGTTTAAGGACTAACCAAGAGACCCAGTACTTC
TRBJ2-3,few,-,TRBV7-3,CASSLGEGTQYF,TGTGCCAGCAGCTTAGGCGAGGGTACGCAGTATTTT
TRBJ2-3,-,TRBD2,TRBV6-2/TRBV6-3,CASSYSGLAGSTDTQYF,TGTGCCAGCAGTTACTCGGGACTAGCGGGGAGCACAGATACGCAGTATTTT
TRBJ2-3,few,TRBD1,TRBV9,CASSVSALTGVSTDTQYF,TGTGCCAGCAGCGTAAGCGCGCTCACAGGGGTTAGCACAGATACGCAGTATTTT
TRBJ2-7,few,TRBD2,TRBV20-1,CSARTGGAYEQYF,TGCAGTGCTAGAACCGGGGGGGCCTACGAGCAGTACTTC
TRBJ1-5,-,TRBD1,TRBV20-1,CSARDGTANQPQHF,TGCAGTGCTAGAGATGGGACAGCAAATCAGCCCCAGCATTTT
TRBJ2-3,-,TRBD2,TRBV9,CASSQMGGSSTDTQYF,TGTGCCAGCAGCCAAATGGGGGGGTCTAGCACAGATACGCAGTATTTT
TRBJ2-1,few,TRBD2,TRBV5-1,CASSSLAGNYNEQFF,TGCGCCAGCAGCTCACTAGCGGGGAACTACAATGAGCAGTTCTTC
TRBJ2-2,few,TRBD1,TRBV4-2,CASSPRTGGAFTGELFF,TGTGCCAGCAGCCCTAGAACAGGGGGCGCGTTTACCGGGGAGCTGTTTTTT
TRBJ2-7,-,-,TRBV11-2,CASSLDRPGLYEQYF,TGTGCCAGCAGCTTAGATCGGCCGGGGTTGTACGAGCAGTACTTC
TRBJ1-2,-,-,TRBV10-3,CAISELQEKHGYTF,TGTGCCATCAGTGAGTTACAGGAGAAACATGGCTACACCTTC
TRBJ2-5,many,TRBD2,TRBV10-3,CAISESETSGGVQETQYF,TGTGCCATCAGTGAGTCGGAGACTAGCGGGGGGGTCCAAGAGACCCAGTACTTC
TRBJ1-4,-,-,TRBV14,CASSQVGGGKLFF,TGTGCCAGCAGCCAAGTGGGAGGTGGAAAACTGTTTTTT
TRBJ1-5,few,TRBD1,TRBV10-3,CAISESRDSSNQPQHF,TGTGCCATCAGTGAGTCGCGGGACAGTAGCAATCAGCCCCAGCATTTT
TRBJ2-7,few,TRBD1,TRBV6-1,CASTPTGTGRYEQYF,TGTGCCAGCACCCCGACCGGGACAGGAAGATACGAGCAGTACTTC
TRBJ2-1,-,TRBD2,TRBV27,CASSLSRTSPPYSEQFF,TGTGCCAGCAGTTTATCCCGGACTAGCCCACCTTACAGTGAGCAGTTCTTC
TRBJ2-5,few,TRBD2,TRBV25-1,CASSEVELTLAGQETQYF,TGTGCCAGCAGTGAGGTCGAGTTAACGCTAGCGGGCCAAGAGACCCAGTACTTC
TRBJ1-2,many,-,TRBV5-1,CASSLGGAFDYGYTF,TGCGCCAGCAGCTTGGGGGGAGCTTTTGACTATGGCTACACCTTC
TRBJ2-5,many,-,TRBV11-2,CASSLASQETQYF,TGTGCCAGCAGCTTAGCTAGCCAAGAGACCCAGTACTTC
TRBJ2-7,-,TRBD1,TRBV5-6,CASSFLGQGDEQYF,TGTGCCAGCAGCTTTTTGGGACAGGGAGACGAGCAGTACTTC